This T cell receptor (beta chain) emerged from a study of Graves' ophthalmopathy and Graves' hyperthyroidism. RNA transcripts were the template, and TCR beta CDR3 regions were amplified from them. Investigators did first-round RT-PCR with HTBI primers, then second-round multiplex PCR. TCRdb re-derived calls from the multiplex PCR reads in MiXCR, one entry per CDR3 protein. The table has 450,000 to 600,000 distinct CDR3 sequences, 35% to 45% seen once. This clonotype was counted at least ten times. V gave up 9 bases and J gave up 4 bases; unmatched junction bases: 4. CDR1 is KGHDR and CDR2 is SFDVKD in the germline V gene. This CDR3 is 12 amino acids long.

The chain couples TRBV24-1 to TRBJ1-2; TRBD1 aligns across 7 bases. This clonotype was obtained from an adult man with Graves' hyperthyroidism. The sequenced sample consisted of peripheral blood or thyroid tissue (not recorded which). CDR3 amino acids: CATGDRSYGYTF. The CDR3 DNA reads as TGTGCCACCGGGGACAGAAGCTATGGCTACACCTTC.